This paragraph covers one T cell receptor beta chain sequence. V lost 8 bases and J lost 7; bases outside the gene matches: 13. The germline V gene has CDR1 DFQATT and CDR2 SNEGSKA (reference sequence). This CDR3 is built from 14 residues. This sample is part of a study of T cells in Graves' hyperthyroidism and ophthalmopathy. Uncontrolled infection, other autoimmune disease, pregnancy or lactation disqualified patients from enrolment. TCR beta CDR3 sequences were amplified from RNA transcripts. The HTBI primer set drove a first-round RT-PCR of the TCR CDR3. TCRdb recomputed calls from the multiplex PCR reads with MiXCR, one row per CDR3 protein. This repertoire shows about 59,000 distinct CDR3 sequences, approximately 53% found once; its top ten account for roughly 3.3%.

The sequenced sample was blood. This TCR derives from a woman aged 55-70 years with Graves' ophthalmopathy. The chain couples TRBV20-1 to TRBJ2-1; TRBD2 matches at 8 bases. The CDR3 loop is CSPMGAGGWNEQFF. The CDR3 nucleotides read TGCAGTCCCATGGGGGCGGGAGGATGGAATGAGCAGTTCTTC.